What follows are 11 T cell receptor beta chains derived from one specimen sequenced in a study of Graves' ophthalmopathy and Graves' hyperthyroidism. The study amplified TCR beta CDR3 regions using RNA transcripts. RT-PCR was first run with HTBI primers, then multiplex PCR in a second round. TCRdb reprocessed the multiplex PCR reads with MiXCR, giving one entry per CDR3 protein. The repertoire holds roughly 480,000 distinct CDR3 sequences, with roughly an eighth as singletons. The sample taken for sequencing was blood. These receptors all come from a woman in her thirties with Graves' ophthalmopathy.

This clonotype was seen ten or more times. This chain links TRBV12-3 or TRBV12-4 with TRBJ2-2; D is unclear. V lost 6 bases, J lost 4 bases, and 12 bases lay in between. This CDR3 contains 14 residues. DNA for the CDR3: TGTGCCAGCAGCCCGCCCGTTTCCACCGGGGAGCTGTTTTTT. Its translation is CASSPPVSTGELFF.

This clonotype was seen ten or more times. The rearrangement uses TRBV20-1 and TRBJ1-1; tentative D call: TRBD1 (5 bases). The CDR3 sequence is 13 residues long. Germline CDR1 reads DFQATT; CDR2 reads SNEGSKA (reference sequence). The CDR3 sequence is CTPSGGVNTEAFF. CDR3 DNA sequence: TGCACCCCAAGCGGGGGTGTGAACACTGAAGCTTTCTTT.

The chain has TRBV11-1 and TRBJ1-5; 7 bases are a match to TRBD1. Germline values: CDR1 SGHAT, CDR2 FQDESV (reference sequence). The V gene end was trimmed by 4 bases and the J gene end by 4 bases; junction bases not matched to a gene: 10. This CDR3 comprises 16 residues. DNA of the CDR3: TGTGCCAGCAGCTCTGAACAGGGGTTTGGGAATCAGCCCCAGCATTTT. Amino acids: CASSSEQGFGNQPQHF.

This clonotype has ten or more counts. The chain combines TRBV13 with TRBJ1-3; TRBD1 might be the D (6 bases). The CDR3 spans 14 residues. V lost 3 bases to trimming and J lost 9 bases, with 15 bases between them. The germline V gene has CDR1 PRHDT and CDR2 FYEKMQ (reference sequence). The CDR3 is CASSLAGHPGTIYF. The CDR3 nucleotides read TGTGCCAGCAGCTTGGCGGGACACCCAGGCACCATATATTTT.

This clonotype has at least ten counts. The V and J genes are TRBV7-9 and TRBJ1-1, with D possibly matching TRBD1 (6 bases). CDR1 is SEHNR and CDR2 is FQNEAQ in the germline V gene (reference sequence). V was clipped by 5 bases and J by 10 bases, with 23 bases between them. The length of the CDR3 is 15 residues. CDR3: CASSPGQLRGPGAFF. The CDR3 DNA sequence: TGTGCCAGCAGCCCCGGACAGTTACGGGGCCCTGGAGCTTTCTTT.

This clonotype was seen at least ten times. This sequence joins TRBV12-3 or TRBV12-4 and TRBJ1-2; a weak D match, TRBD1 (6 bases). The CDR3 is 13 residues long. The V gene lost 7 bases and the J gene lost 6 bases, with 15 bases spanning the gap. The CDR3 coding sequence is TGTGCCAGCAACGGCAGGGGAAGGGATGGCTACACCTTC. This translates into CASNGRGRDGYTF.

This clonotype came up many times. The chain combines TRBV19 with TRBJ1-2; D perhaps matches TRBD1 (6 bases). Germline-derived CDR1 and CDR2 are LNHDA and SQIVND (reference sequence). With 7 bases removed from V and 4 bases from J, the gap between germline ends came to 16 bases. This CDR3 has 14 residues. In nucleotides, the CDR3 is TGTGCCAGTATTCGGGCAGGGGAGAGCTATGGCTACACCTTC. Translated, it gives CASIRAGESYGYTF.

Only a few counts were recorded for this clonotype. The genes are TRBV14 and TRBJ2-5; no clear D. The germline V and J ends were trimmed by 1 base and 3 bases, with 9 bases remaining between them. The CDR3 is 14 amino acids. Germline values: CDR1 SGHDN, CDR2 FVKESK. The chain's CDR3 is CASSQANEEETQYF. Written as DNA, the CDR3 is TGTGCCAGCAGCCAAGCGAACGAGGAAGAGACCCAGTACTTC.

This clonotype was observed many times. CDR3 sequence reads: CAIRPSGRANTGELFF. CDR3 DNA: TGTGCCATCAGACCTAGCGGAAGAGCGAACACCGGGGAGCTGTTTTTT. This sequence joins TRBV10-3 and TRBJ2-2, with 7 bases lining up with TRBD2. Germline V gene lookup returns CDR1 ENHRY and CDR2 SYGVKD. The CDR3 runs to 16 residues. The junction had 7 bases not matched to a gene; V was cut back by 6 bases and J by 0 bases.

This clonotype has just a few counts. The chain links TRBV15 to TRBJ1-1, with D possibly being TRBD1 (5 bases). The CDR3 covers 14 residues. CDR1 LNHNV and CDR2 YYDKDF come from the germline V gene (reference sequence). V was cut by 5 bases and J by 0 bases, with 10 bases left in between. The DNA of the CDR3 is TGTGCCACCAGCCCTGACAGAATGAACACTGAAGCTTTCTTT. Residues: CATSPDRMNTEAFF.

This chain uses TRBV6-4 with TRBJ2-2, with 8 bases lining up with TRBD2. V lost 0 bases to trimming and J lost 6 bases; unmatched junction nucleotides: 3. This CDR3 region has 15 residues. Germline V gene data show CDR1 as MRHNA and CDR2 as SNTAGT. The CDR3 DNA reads TGTGCCAGCAGTGACTCTAGCGGGACCGCCGGGGAGCTGTTTTTT. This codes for CASSDSSGTAGELFF.